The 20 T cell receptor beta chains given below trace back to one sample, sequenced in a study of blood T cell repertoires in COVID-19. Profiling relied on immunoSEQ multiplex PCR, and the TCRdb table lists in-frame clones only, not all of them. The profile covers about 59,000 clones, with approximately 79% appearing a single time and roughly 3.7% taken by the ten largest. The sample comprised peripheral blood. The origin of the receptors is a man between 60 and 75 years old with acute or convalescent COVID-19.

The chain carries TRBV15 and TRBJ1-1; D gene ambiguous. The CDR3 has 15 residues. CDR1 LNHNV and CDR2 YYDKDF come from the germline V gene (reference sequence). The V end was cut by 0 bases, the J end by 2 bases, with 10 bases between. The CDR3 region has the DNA TGTGCCACCAGCAGAGATCTCGCGCGTAACACTGAAGCTTTCTTT. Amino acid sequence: CATSRDLARNTEAFF.

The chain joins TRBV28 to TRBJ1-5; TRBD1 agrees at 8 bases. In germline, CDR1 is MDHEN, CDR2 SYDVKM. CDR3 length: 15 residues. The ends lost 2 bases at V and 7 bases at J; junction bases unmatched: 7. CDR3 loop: CASSLGTGIWQPQHF. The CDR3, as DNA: TGTGCCAGCAGTTTAGGGACAGGAATTTGGCAGCCCCAGCATTTT.

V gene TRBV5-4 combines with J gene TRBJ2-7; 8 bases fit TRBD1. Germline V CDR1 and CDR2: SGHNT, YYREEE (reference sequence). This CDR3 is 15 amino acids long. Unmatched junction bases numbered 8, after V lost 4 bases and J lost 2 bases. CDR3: CASSPPGTGTYEQYF. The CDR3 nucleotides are TGTGCCAGCAGCCCCCCCGGGACAGGTACCTACGAGCAGTACTTC.

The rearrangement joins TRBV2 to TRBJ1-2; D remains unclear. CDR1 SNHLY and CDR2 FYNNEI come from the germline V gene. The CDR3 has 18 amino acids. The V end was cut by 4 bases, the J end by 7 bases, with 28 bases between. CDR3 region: CASSGGGGISQSGVGYTF. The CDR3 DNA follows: TGTGCCAGCAGTGGGGGAGGTGGTATTTCTCAATCAGGAGTTGGCTACACCTTC.

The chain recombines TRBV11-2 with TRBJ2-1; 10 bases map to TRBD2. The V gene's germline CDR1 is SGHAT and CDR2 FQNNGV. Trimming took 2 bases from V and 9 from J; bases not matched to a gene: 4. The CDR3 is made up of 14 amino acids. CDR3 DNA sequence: TGTGCCAGCAGCTTACTAGCGGGAGAAGCTGAGCAGTTCTTC. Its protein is CASSLLAGEAEQFF.

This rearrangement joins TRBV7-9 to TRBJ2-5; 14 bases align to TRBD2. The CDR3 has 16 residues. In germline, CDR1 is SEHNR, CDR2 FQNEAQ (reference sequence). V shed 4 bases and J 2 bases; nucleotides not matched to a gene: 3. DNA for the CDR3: TGTGCCAGCAGCTCCCGACTAGCGGGAGGGCAAGAGACCCAGTACTTC. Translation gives CASSSRLAGGQETQYF.

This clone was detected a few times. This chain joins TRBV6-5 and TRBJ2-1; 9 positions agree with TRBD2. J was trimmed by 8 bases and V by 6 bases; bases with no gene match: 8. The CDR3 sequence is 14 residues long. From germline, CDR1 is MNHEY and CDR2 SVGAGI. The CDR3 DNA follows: TGTGCCAGCAGCTTCGGACTAGCGAAAGATGAGCAGTTCTTC. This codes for CASSFGLAKDEQFF.

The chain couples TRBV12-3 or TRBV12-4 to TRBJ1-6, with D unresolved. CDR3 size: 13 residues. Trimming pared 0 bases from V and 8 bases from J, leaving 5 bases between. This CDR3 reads CASSLALDSPLHF. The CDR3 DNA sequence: TGTGCCAGCAGTTTAGCCTTAGATTCACCCCTCCACTTT.

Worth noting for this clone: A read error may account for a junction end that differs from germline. CDR3 region: CASSLAALGGINYGYTF. The CDR3 DNA follows: TGTGCCAGCAGCCTAGCGGCCCTAGGGGGAATAAACTATGGCTACACCTTC. This sequence joins TRBV7-2 and TRBJ1-2; TRBD1 might be the D (6 bases). CDR3 size: 17 residues. From germline, CDR1 is SGHTA and CDR2 FQGNSA. Looking up the rest from reference TRBV7-2 and TRBJ1-2 gives the full variable domain: GAGVSQSPSNKVTEKGKDVELRCDPISGHTALYWYRQSLGQGLEFLIYFQGNSAPDKSGLPSDRFSAERTGGSVSTLTIQRTQQEDSAVYLCASSLAALGGINYGYTFGSGTRLTVV.

For the CDR3, the DNA is TGTGCCAGCGAGGACAGGGCTGGAAACACCATATATTTT. The encoded protein is CASEDRAGNTIYF. This chain connects TRBV28 to TRBJ1-3, with TRBD1 identical over 8 bases. J lost 2 bases, V lost 8 bases, and 2 bases had no gene match. The CDR3 sequence is 13 residues long. Germline V gene sequence: CDR1 MDHEN, CDR2 SYDVKM. The full variable domain, rest sourced from reference TRBV28 and TRBJ1-3, is DVKVTQSSRYLVKRTGEKVFLECVQDMDHENMFWYRQDPGLGLRLIYFSYDVKMKEKGDIPEGYSVSREKKERFSLILESASTNQTSMYLCASEDRAGNTIYFGEGSWLTVV.

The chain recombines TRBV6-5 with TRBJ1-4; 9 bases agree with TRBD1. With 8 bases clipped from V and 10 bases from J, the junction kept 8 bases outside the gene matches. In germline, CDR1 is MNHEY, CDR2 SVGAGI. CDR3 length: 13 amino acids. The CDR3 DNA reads TGTGCCAGCTTTACAGGGGGCAGTTCAAAACTGTTTTTT. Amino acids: CASFTGGSSKLFF.

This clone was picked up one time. The CDR3, as DNA: TGTGCCAGCAGCCCCAGCGGAGGGCGGACGTACTTC. Encoded protein: CASSPSGGRTYF. The rearrangement links TRBV5-4 to TRBJ2-5, with D possibly TRBD2 on 6 matching bases. Per germline, CDR1 SGHNT and CDR2 YYREEE (reference sequence). V lost 4 bases and J lost 13, with 17 bases in between. The CDR3 loop spans 12 amino acids.

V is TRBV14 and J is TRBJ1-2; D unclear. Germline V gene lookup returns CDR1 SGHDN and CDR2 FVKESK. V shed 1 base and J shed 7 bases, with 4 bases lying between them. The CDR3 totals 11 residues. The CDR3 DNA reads TGTGCCAGCAGCCAAGGAGGTGGCTACACCTTC. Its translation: CASSQGGGYTF.

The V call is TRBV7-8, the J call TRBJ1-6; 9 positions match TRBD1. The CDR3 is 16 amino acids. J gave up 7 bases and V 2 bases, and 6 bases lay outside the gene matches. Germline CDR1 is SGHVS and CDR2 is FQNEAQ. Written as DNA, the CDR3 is TGTGCCAGCAGCTTAAGGAGGACAGGGGAAAATTCACCCCTCCACTTT. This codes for CASSLRRTGENSPLHF.

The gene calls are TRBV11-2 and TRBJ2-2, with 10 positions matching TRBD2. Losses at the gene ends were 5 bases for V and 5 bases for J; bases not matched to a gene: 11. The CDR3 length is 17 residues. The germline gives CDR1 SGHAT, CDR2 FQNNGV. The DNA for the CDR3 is TGTGCCAGCAGCCCGCATTCTAGCGGGAGCCGTACCGGGGAGCTGTTTTTT. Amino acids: CASSPHSSGSRTGELFF.

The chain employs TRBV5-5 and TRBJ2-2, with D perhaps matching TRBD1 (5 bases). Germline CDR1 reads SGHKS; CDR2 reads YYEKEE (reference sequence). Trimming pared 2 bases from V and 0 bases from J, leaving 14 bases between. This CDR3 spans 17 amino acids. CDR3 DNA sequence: TGTGCCAGCAGCTTATCTTGGACACGACCGAACACCGGGGAGCTGTTTTTT. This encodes CASSLSWTRPNTGELFF.

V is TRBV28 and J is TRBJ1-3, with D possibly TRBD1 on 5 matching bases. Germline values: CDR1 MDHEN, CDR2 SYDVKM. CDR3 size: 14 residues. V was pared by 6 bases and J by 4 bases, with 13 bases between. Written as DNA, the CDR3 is TGTGCCAGCAGCGACAGTGACCGAGGAAACACCATATATTTT. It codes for CASSDSDRGNTIYF.

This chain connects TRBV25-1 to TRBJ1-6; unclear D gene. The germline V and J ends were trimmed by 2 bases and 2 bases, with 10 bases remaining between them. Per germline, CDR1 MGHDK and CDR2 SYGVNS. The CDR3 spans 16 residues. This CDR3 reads CASSEATGTYNSPLHF. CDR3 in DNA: TGTGCCAGCAGTGAAGCGACGGGTACCTATAATTCACCCCTCCACTTT.

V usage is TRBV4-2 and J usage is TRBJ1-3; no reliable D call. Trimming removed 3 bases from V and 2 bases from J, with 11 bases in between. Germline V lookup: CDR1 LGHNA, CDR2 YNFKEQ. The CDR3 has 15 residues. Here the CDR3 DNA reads TGTGCCAGCAGCCAGGTGAGGGAGGCTGGAAACACCATATATTTT. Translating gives CASSQVREAGNTIYF.

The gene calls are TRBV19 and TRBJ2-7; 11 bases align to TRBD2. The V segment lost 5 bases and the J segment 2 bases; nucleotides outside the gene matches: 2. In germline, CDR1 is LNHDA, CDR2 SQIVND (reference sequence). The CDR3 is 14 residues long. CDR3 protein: CASSFSGRAYEQYF. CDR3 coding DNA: TGTGCCAGTAGTTTTAGCGGGAGGGCCTACGAGCAGTACTTC.